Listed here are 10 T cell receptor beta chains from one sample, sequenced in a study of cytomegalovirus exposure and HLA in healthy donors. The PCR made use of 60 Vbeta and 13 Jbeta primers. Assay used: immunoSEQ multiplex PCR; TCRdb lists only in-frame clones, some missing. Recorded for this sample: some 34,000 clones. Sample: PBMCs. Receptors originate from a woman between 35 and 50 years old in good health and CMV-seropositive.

In DNA form, the CDR3 reads TGTGCCAGCAGCTTAGATTTAAGCCTAGCCTACGAGCAGTACTTC. It is translated as CASSLDLSLAYEQYF. The chain recombines TRBV7-2 with TRBJ2-7; D is unresolved. Germline assignment: CDR1 SGHTA and CDR2 FQGNSA. Between the trimmed V and J ends, which lost 1 base and 2 bases, there was a span of 12 bases. This CDR3 spans 15 amino acids.

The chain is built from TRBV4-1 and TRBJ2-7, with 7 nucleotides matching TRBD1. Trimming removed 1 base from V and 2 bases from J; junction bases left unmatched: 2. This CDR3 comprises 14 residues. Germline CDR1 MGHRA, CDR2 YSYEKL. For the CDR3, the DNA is TGCGCCAGCAGCCAAGGACAGGGTGCCTACGAGCAGTACTTC. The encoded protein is CASSQGQGAYEQYF.

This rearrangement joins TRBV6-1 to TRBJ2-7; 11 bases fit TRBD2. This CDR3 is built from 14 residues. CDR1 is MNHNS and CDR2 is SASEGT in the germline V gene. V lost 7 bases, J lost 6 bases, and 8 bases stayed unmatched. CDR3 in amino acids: CASNRGSGRVEQYF. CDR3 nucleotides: TGTGCCAGCAACCGGGGTAGCGGGAGGGTCGAGCAGTACTTC.

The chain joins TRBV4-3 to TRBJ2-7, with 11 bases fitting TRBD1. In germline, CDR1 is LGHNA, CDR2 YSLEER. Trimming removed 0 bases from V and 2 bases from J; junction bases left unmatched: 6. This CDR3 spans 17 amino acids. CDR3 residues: CASSQEPWDRGAYEQYF. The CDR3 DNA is TGCGCCAGCAGCCAAGAACCCTGGGACAGGGGGGCCTACGAGCAGTACTTC.

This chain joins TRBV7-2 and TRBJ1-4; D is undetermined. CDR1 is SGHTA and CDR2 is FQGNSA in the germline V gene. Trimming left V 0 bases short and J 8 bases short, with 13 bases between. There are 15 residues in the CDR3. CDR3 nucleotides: TGTGCCAGCAGCTTAGCGGCCGGGAGGAGGGAAAAACTGTTTTTT. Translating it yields CASSLAAGRREKLFF.

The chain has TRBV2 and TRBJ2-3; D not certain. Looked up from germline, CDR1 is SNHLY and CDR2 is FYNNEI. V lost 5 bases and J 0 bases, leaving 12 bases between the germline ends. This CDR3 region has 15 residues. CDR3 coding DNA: TGTGCCAGCAGTCGCGGTGTCCTTAGCACAGATACGCAGTATTTT. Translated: CASSRGVLSTDTQYF. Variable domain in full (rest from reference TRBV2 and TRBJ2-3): EPEVTQTPSHQVTQMGQEVILRCVPISNHLYFYWYRQILGQKVEFLVSFYNNEISEKSEIFDDQFSVERPDGSNFTLKIRSTKLEDSAMYFCASSRGVLSTDTQYFGPGTRLTVL.

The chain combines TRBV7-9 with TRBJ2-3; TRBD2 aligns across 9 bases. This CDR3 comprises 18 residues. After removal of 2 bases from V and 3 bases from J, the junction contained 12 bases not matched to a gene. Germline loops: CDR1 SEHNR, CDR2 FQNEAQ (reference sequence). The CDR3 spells CASSLRGVGLARTDTQYF. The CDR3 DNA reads TGTGCCAGCAGCTTACGTGGAGTGGGACTAGCAAGAACAGATACGCAGTATTTT.

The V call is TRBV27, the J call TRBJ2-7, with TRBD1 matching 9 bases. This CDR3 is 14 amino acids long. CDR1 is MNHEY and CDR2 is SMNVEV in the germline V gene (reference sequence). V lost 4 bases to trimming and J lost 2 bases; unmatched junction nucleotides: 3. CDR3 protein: CASSSRDRAYEQYF. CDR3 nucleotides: TGTGCCAGCAGTTCCCGGGACAGGGCCTACGAGCAGTACTTC.

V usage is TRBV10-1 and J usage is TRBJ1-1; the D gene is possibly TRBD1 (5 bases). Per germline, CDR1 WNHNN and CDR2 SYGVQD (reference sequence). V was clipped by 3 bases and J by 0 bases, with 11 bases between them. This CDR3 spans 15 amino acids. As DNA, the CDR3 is TGCGCCAGCAGTGATCCAGGGATCATGAACACTGAAGCTTTCTTT. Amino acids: CASSDPGIMNTEAFF.

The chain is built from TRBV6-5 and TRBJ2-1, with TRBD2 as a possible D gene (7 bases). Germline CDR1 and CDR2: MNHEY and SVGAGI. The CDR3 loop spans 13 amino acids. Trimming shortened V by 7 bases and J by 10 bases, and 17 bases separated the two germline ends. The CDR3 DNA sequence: TGTGCCAGCACAAAAGGGGGGGTGGGCGAGCAGTTCTTC. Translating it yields CASTKGGVGEQFF.